The clone carrying this T cell receptor (beta chain) was recorded only once. Its specificity is not known. The data were taken from a study of T cells in localized non-small cell lung cancer. Study observations and caveats: Blood T cell density predicted longer survival; adjacent-lung clonality, shorter. Turning up in adjacent lung were a median 57 of the top 100 tumor clones. Uninvolved adjacent lung had more T cell clonality than any other tissue, topping tumor. Tumor samples were not multi-region, leaving intratumor heterogeneity unexcluded.

Only in-frame clones appear in the TCRdb table, and some are missing; sequencing was by immunoSEQ multiplex PCR. Of 70,000 to 100,000 clones listed, around 90% are singletons. The CDR3 sequence is 16 residues long. Germline assignment: CDR1 KGHSH and CDR2 LQKENI. The ends were cut back, 3 bases at V and 4 bases at J, with 15 bases in the middle. The receptor's source is a woman between 35 and 75 years old with stage II squamous cell lung carcinoma. The chain joins TRBV18 to TRBJ1-4; no clear D gene. This sample comprised PBMCs, obtained before any cancer treatment. CDR3 nucleotides: TGTGCCAGCTCACCTTCTACCCCGGCGGGTAATGAAAAACTGTTTTTT. Translating gives CASSPSTPAGNEKLFF.